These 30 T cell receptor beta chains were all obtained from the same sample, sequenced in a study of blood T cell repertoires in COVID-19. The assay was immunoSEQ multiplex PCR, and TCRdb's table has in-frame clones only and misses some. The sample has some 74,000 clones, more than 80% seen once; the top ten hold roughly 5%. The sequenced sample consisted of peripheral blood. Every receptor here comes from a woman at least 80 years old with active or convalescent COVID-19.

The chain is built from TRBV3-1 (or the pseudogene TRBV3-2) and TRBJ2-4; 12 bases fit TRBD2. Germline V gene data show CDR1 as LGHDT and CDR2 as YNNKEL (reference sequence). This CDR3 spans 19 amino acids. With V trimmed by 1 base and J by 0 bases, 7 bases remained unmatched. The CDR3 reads CASSQARLAGDLAKNIQYF. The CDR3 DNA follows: TGTGCCAGCAGCCAAGCTCGACTAGCGGGAGACTTAGCCAAAAACATTCAGTACTTC.

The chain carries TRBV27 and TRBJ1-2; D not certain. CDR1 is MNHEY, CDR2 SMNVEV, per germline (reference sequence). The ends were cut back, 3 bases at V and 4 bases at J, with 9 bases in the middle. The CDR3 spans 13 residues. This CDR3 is CASSFLGSYGYTF. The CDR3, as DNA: TGTGCCAGCAGTTTCCTAGGGAGCTATGGCTACACCTTC.

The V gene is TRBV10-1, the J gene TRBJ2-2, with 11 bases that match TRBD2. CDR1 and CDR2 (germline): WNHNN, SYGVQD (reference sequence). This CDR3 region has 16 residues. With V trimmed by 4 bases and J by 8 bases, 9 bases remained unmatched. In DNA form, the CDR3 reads TGCGCCAGCAGTGCCGGACTAGCGGGCCCACAAGGGGAGCTGTTTTTT. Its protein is CASSAGLAGPQGELFF.

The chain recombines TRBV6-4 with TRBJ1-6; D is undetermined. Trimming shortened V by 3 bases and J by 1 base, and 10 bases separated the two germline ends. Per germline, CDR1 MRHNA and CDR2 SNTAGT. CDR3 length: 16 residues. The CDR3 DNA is TGTGCCAGCAGTGAACCCGAACAGTCCTATAATTCACCCCTCCACTTT. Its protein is CASSEPEQSYNSPLHF.

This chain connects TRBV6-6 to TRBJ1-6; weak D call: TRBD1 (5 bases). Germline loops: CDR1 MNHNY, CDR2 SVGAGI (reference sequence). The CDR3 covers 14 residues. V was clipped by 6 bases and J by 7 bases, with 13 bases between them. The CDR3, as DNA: TGTGCCAGCAGACCCCAGGGAACCAATTCACCCCTCCACTTT. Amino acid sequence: CASRPQGTNSPLHF.

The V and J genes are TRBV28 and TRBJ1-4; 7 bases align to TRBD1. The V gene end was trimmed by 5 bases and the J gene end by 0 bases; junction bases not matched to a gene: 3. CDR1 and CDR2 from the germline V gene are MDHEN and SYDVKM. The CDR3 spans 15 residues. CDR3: CASSGDRATNEKLFF. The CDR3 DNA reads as TGTGCCAGCAGTGGGGACAGAGCAACTAATGAAAAACTGTTTTTT.

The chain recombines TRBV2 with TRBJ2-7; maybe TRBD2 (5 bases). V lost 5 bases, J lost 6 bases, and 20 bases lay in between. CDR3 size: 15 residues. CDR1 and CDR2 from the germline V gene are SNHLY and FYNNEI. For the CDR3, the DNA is TGTGCCAGCAGTCTAATCATCGGGCCTGGGAGCGAGCAGTACTTC. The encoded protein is CASSLIIGPGSEQYF.

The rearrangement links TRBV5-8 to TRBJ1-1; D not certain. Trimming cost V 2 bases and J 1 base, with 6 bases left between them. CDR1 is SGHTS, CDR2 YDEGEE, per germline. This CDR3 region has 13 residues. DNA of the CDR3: TGTGCCAGCAGCTTTACACCGAACACTGAAGCTTTCTTT. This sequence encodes CASSFTPNTEAFF.

As DNA, the CDR3 is TGCGCCAGCAGCCAAGACAGGGGAGAGACCCAGTACTTC. It yields the protein CASSQDRGETQYF. The chain recombines TRBV4-3 with TRBJ2-5, with D possibly matching TRBD1 (6 bases). The CDR3 runs to 13 residues. Germline CDR1 is LGHNA and CDR2 is YSLEER. The V gene lost 0 bases and the J gene lost 4 bases, with 6 bases spanning the gap.

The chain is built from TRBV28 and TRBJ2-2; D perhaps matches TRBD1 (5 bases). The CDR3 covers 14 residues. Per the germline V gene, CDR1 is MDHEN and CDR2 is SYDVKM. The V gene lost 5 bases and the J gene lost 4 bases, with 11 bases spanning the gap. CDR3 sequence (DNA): TGTGCCAGCAGTCGGCGACAGCTCACCGGGGAGCTGTTTTTT. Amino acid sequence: CASSRRQLTGELFF.

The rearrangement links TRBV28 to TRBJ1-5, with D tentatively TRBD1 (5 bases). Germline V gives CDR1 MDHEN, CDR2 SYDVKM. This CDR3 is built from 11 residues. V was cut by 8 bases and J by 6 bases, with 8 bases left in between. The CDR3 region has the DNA TGTGCCAGCCAGGGTCGTCAGCCCCAGCATTTT. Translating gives CASQGRQPQHF.

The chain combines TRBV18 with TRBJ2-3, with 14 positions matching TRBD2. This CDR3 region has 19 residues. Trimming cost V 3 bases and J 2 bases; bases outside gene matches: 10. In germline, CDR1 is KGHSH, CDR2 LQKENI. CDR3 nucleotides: TGTGCCAGCTCACCCCGGACTAGCGGGAGGCTCCCCTACACAGATACGCAGTATTTT. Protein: CASSPRTSGRLPYTDTQYF.

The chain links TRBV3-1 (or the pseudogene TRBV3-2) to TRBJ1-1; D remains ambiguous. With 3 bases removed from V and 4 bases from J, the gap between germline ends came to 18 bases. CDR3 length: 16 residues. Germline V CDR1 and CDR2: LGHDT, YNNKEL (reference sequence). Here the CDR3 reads CASSHTRSTSGTEAFF. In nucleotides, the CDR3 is TGTGCCAGCAGCCATACAAGGTCCACGTCGGGCACTGAAGCTTTCTTT.

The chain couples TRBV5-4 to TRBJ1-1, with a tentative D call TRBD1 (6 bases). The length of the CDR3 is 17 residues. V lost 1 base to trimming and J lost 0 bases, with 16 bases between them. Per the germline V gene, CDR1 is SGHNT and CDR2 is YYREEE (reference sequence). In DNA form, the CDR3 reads TGTGCCAGCAGCTTGTATGGGGGGGGGCGTGTGAACACTGAAGCTTTCTTT. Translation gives CASSLYGGGRVNTEAFF. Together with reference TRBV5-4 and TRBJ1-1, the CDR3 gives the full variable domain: ETGVTQSPTHLIKTRGQQVTLRCSSQSGHNTVSWYQQALGQGPQFIFQYYREEENGRGNFPPRFSGLQFPNYSSELNVNALELDDSALYLCASSLYGGGRVNTEAFFGQGTRLTVV.

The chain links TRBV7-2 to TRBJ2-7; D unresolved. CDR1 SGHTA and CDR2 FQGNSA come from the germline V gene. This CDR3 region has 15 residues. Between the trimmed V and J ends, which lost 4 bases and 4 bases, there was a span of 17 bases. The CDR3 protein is CASSSDNQVKYEQYF. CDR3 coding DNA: TGTGCCAGCAGCTCCGACAACCAGGTTAAATACGAGCAGTACTTC.

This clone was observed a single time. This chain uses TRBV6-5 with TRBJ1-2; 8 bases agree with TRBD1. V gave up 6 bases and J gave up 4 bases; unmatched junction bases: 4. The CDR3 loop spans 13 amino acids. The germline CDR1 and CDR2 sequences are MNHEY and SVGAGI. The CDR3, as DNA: TGTGCCAGCAGGCGTACAGGGGGCTATGGCTACACCTTC. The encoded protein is CASRRTGGYGYTF.

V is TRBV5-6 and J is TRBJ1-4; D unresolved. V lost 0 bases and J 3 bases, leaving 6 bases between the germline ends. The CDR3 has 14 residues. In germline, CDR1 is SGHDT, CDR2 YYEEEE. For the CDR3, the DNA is TGTGCCAGCAGCTTGGTGTCAGCTAATGAAAAACTGTTTTTT. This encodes CASSLVSANEKLFF.

The CDR3 region is CASSPNDRGLEKLFF. CDR3 in DNA: TGCGCCAGCAGCCCCAATGACAGGGGGCTTGAAAAACTGTTTTTT. The genes are TRBV4-1 and TRBJ1-4, with 10 bases identical to TRBD1. Germline CDR1 and CDR2: MGHRA and YSYEKL. V gave up 4 bases and J gave up 7 bases; unmatched junction bases: 6. This CDR3 region has 15 residues.

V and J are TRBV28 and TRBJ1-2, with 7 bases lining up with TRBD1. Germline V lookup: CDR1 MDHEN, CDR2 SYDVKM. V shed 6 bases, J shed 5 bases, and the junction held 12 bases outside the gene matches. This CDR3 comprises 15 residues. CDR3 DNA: TGTGCCAGCAGGCCCCCGGGACAGATCTATTATGGCTACACCTTC. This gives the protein CASRPPGQIYYGYTF.

Here the CDR3 reads CATSDRTGSGFQPQHF. The CDR3 nucleotides read TGTGCCACCAGTGATCGGACAGGGTCGGGTTTCCAGCCCCAGCATTTT. This chain connects TRBV24-1 to TRBJ1-5, with TRBD1 matching over 8 bases. The junction had 10 bases not matched to a gene; V was cut back by 3 bases and J by 7 bases. Germline V lookup: CDR1 KGHDR, CDR2 SFDVKD. The CDR3 extends over 16 amino acids.

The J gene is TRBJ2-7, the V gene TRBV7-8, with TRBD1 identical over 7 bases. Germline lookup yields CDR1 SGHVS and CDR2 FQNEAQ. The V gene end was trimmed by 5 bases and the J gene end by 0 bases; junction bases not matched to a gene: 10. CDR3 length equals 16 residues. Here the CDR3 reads CASSARRDSPSYEQYF. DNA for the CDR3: TGTGCCAGCAGCGCTCGCCGGGACAGCCCCTCCTACGAGCAGTACTTC.

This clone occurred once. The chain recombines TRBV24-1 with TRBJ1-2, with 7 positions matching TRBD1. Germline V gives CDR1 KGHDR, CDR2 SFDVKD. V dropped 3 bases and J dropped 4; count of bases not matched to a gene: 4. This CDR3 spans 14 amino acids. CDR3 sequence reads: CATSDTGQIYGYTF. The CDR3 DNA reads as TGTGCCACCAGTGATACGGGACAGATCTATGGCTACACCTTC.

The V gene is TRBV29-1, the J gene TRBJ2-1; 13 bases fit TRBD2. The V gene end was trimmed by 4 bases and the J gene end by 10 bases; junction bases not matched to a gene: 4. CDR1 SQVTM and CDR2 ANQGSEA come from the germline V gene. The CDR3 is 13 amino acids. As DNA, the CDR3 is TGCAGCGTTGGGGGACTAGCGGGGAACGAGCAGTTCTTC. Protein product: CSVGGLAGNEQFF.

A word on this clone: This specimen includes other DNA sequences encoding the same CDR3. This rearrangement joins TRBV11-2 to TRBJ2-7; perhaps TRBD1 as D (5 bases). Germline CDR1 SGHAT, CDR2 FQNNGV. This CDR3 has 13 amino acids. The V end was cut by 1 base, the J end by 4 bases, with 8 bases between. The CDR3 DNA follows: TGTGCCAGCAGCTTAGCTCAGGGTTACGAGCAGTACTTC. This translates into CASSLAQGYEQYF.

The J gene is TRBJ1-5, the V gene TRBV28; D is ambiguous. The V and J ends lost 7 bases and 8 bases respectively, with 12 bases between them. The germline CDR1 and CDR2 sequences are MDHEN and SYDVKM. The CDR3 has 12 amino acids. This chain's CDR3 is CASTVGRKPQHF. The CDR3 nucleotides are TGTGCCAGCACCGTAGGGAGGAAGCCCCAGCATTTT.

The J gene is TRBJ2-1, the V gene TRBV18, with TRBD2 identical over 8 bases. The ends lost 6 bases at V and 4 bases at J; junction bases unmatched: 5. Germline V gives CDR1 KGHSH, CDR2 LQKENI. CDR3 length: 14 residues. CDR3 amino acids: CASSPGLVYNEQFF. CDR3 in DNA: TGTGCCAGCTCTCCGGGACTAGTATACAATGAGCAGTTCTTC.

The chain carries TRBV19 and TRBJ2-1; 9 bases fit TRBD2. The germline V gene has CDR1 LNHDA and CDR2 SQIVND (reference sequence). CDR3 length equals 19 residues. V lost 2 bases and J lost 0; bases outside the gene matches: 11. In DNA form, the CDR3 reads TGTGCCAGTAGTATAAAGATGCTAGCGGGAACAAGCTCCTACAATGAGCAGTTCTTC. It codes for CASSIKMLAGTSSYNEQFF.

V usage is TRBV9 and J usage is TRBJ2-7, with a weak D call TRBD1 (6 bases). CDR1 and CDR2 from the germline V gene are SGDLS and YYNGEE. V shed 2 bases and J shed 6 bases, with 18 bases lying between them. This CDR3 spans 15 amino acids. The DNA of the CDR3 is TGTGCCAGCAGCGTTTCCGGGACACCTCTCTCCGAGCAGTACTTC. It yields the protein CASSVSGTPLSEQYF.

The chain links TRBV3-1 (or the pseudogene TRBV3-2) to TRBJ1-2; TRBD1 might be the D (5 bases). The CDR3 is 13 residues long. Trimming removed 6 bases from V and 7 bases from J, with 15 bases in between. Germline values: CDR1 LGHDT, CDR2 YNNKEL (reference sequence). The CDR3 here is CASRTSGSAGYTF. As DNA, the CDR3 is TGTGCCAGCAGAACTTCAGGGTCCGCTGGCTACACCTTC.

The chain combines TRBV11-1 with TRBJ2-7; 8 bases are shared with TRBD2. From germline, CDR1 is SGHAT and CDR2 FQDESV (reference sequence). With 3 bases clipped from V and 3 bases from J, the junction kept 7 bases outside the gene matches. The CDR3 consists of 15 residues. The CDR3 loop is CASSFPAGGNYEQYF. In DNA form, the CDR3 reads TGTGCCAGCAGCTTTCCCGCGGGAGGCAACTACGAGCAGTACTTC.